The T cell receptor (beta chain) described here comes from a study of T cell repertoires in cytomegalovirus infection. Across the whole study: Use of recently identified HLA-C-restricted and well-studied HLA-B-restricted CMV epitopes was part of the study. TCR beta signatures that were public indicated CMV infection and matching HLA type. Points from the study as a whole: Accumulated public TCR beta family frequency recognized individuals carrying CMV together with the relevant HLA.

Each CDR3 protein is one row after TCRdb ran MiXCR on the reads. The data show approximately 76,000 distinct CDR3 sequences, with roughly a quarter seen just once and approximately 48% held by the top ten. Regarding this clonotype: Antigen specificity is unknown.

The junction had 10 bases not matched to a gene; V was cut back by 0 bases and J by 3 bases. Germline V gene sequence: CDR1 GTSNPN, CDR2 SVGIG (reference sequence). This CDR3 spans 16 amino acids. V usage is TRBV30 and J usage is TRBJ2-7; 8 bases map to TRBD2. The sequence was obtained from a human donor in good health (CMV status not recorded). Some clones in this sample may be carry-over from other donors' samples. The sample in question was CD8+ T cells from cultured PBMCs, obtained from culture after CMV antigen stimulation. CDR3 residues: CAWSVLRGARCYEQYF. The CDR3 DNA reads TGTGCCTGGAGTGTACTGCGGGGGGCCCGCTGCTACGAGCAGTACTTC.